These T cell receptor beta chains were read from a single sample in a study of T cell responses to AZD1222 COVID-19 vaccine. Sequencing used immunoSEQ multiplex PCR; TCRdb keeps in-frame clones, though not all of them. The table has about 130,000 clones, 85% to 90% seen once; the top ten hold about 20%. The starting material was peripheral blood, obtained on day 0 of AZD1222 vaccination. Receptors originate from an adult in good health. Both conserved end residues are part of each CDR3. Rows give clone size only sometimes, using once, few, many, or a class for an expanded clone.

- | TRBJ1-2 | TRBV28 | CASSLVSAGGPRF
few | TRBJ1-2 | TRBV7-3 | CASSGQGDGYTF
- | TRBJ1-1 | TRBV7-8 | CASSALGQLILNTEAFF
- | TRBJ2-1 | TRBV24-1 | CATSDLRVGSFNEQFF
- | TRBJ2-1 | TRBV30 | CAWSPEFMGARVNEQFF
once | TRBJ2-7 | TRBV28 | CASSQLAGNINYEQYF
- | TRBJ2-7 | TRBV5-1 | CASSLGDSEQYF
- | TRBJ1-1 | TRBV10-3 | CAISSPYGGRIRNTEAFF
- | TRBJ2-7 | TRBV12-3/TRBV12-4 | CASSFTRTEQYF
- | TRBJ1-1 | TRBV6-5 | CASSTDTYTEAFF
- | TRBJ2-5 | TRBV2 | CASRGLAGETQYF
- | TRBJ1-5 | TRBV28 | CASRAGGVIRGPQHF
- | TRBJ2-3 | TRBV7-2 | CASSTGVGATDTQYF
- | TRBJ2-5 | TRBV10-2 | CASSEPSGGQETQYF
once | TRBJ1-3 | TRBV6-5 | CASSYRTPSSGNTIYF
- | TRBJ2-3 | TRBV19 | CASKGRVTDTQYF
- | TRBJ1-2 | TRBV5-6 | CASSLAALLGGYTF
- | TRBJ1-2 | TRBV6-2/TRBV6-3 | CASSYNRGHGYTF
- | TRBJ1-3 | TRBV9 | CASSVPPGGGNTIYF
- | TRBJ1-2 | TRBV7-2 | CASSAKIDRLGYTF
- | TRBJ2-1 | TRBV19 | CASSIDPNRRSDNEQFF
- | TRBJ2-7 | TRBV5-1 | CASSLGLLSYEQYF
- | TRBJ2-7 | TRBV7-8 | CASSPRGVHEQYF
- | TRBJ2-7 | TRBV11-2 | CASSAVGGYEQYF
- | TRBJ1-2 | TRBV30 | CAWSDRDGGYTF
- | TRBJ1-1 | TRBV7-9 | CASSGAIEGRRNTEAFF
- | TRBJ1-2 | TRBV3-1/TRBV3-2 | CASSPKRGRVYGYTF
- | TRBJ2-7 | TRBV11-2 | CASSLWGQDKNEQYF
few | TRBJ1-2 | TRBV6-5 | CASSYSGQGARGYTF
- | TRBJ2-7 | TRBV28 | CASSSGQGTEQYF
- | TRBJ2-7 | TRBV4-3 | CASSQSTAGYEQYF